A single sample is the source of the 11 T cell receptor beta chains below, sequenced in a study of cytomegalovirus exposure and HLA in healthy donors. Use of 60 Vbeta and 13 Jbeta primers characterized the PCR. Only in-frame clones appear in the TCRdb table, and some are missing; sequencing was by immunoSEQ multiplex PCR. The sample consists of approximately 150,000 clones, roughly 83% of them appearing once. Sample: PBMCs. The receptors originated from a human donor in good health.

For the CDR3, the DNA is TGTGCCAGCAGCTTCGACTACACAGATACGCAGTATTTT. Translation: CASSFDYTDTQYF. The chain employs TRBV11-2 and TRBJ2-3, with D perhaps matching TRBD2 (5 bases). V shed 3 bases and J shed 2 bases, with 6 bases lying between them. This CDR3 has 13 residues. The germline V gene encodes CDR1 SGHAT and CDR2 FQNNGV. Together with reference TRBV11-2 and TRBJ2-3, the CDR3 gives the full variable domain: EAGVAQSPRYKIIEKRQSVAFWCNPISGHATLYWYQQILGQGPKLLIQFQNNGVVDDSQLPKDRFSAERLKGVDSTLKIQPAKLEDSAVYLCASSFDYTDTQYFGPGTRLTVL.

In nucleotides, the CDR3 is TGTGCCAGCAGAACTCCAGGGGGCGAAAACACTGAAGCTTTCTTT. Its protein product is CASRTPGGENTEAFF. This chain uses TRBV27 with TRBJ1-1; 8 bases are shared with TRBD1. This CDR3 spans 15 amino acids. CDR1 MNHEY and CDR2 SMNVEV come from the germline V gene (reference sequence). V was pared by 6 bases and J by 2 bases, with 8 bases of the junction left unmatched.

The chain recombines TRBV19 with TRBJ2-3, with 11 bases that match TRBD2. The CDR3 has 15 amino acids. Trimming at V came to 3 bases and at J to 4 bases, leaving 3 bases not matched to a gene. CDR1 and CDR2 from the germline V gene are LNHDA and SQIVND (reference sequence). The CDR3 DNA follows: TGTGCCAGTAGTATCCTAGCGGGGGGCTCAGATACGCAGTATTTT. It encodes CASSILAGGSDTQYF.

CDR3 amino acids: CASSLVYQREGKNEQFF. The CDR3, as DNA: TGCGCCAGCAGCTTGGTATATCAGCGGGAGGGCAAGAATGAGCAGTTCTTC. The chain is built from TRBV5-1 and TRBJ2-1, with TRBD2 matching 10 bases. This CDR3 has 17 residues. Germline trimming cut 0 bases from V and 7 bases from J; bases unmatched to any gene: 10. CDR1 is SGHRS, CDR2 YFSETQ, per germline.

This clone was seen a single time. The V and J genes are TRBV28 and TRBJ1-1; D unclear. Looked up from germline, CDR1 is MDHEN and CDR2 is SYDVKM. This CDR3 has 12 amino acids. The germline V and J ends were trimmed by 8 bases and 8 bases, with 15 bases remaining between them. CDR3 sequence: CASSTNGVEAFF. The DNA for the CDR3 is TGTGCCAGCTCGACCAACGGGGTCGAAGCTTTCTTT. The full variable domain, completed using reference TRBV28 and TRBJ1-1, is DVKVTQSSRYLVKRTGEKVFLECVQDMDHENMFWYRQDPGLGLRLIYFSYDVKMKEKGDIPEGYSVSREKKERFSLILESASTNQTSMYLCASSTNGVEAFFGQGTRLTVV.

This chain's CDR3 is CASSLNLGRGNQPQHF. The DNA for the CDR3 is TGTGCCAGCAGCTTAAATTTGGGCAGGGGCAATCAGCCCCAGCATTTT. This rearrangement joins TRBV7-8 to TRBJ1-5, with TRBD1 as a possible D gene (5 bases). Germline V gene sequence: CDR1 SGHVS, CDR2 FQNEAQ. Trimming removed 2 bases from V and 2 bases from J, with 13 bases in between. This CDR3 comprises 16 residues.

CDR3 loop: CASSLSVRTQYF. The CDR3 DNA reads TGTGCCAGCAGCTTGTCAGTCCGTACGCAGTATTTT. The chain has TRBV7-9 and TRBJ2-3; D is unclear. Germline V gives CDR1 SEHNR, CDR2 FQNEAQ (reference sequence). V lost 3 bases to trimming and J lost 8 bases, with 9 bases between them. This CDR3 contains 12 residues.

This chain links TRBV7-2 with TRBJ2-7; 12 bases align to TRBD2. The CDR3 totals 16 residues. V lost 5 bases and J lost 6; bases outside the gene matches: 11. Germline V CDR1 and CDR2: SGHTA, FQGNSA. CDR3: CASSLRLAGEKPEQYF. CDR3 in DNA: TGTGCCAGCAGCCTCCGACTAGCGGGAGAGAAACCCGAGCAGTACTTC.

The V and J genes are TRBV5-1 and TRBJ2-7, with TRBD2 matching over 7 bases. Trimming took 2 bases from V and 2 from J; bases not matched to a gene: 7. CDR3 size: 15 residues. The V gene's germline CDR1 is SGHRS and CDR2 YFSETQ. CDR3 residues: CASSFWTRNPYEQYF. The CDR3 DNA sequence: TGCGCCAGCAGCTTCTGGACTAGAAACCCCTACGAGCAGTACTTC.

J is TRBJ2-7 and V is TRBV4-1, with 7 nucleotides matching TRBD1. The CDR3 is 13 residues long. Germline trimming cut 3 bases from V and 3 bases from J; bases unmatched to any gene: 2. From germline, CDR1 is MGHRA and CDR2 YSYEKL. CDR3 DNA: TGCGCCAGCAGCCACCAGGGGGACTACGAGCAGTACTTC. Protein sequence: CASSHQGDYEQYF.

DNA of the CDR3: TGTGCCAGCAGTCAACAGTCCTACGAGCAGTACTTC. As protein: CASSQQSYEQYF. The chain carries TRBV7-9 and TRBJ2-7; D is ambiguous. The CDR3 contains 12 residues. V was cut by 6 bases and J by 1 base, with 7 bases left in between. Germline V CDR1 and CDR2: SEHNR, FQNEAQ (reference sequence).